This T cell receptor beta chain was captured by sequencing in a study of graft-versus-host responses after intestinal transplantation. About the study: Isolated intestinal, liver-intestinal, or multivisceral transplants were what recipients had. Induction using anti-thymocyte globulin, followed by tacrolimus and steroids for 3 to 4 years, was given to all recipients. Overall study findings and caveats: With peak circulating GvH clone levels came an association with early post-transplant HvG declines. The presence of high graft-versus-host to host-versus-graft clonal ratios in allografts characterized patients with graft-donor T cell macrochimerism.

The CDR3 totals 14 residues. Trimming took off 4 bases at V and 4 bases at J, with 14 bases between the two ends. Looked up from germline, CDR1 is SGDLS and CDR2 is YYNGEE. Assay: immunoSEQ multiplex PCR; the TCRdb copy retains only in-frame clones and omits some. The sample yields approximately 49,000 clones, 85% to 95% seen once. Notes on this clone: The antigen remains undetermined.

The origin of this receptor is a human donor who was the organ donor for an intestinal transplant. V is TRBV9 and J is TRBJ1-1; D may be TRBD1 (5 bases). Sequencing used unstimulated CD8+ T cells sorted from spleen or lymph node cells, obtained before transplant. CDR3 amino acids: CASSPPGGPTEAFF. The DNA of the CDR3 is TGTGCCAGCAGCCCTCCGGGGGGTCCCACTGAAGCTTTCTTT.